The 16 T cell receptor beta chains listed next were all sequenced from one sample in a study of blood T cells in healthy people across ages. Together with a sample-barcoded 5' primer, a J-beta primer mix was included in a second PCR lasting roughly 6 to 12 cycles. TCRdb re-called the 5' RACE reads through MiXCR, storing one row per CDR3 protein. The sample yields fewer than 750,000 distinct CDR3 sequences, approximately 52% seen once. Sequencing used blood. The receptors come from a woman older than 75 in good health.

The genes are TRBV5-1 and TRBJ2-1; 7 bases are a match to TRBD2. CDR1 and CDR2 (germline): SGHRS, YFSETQ. After removal of 3 bases from V and 8 bases from J, the junction contained 11 bases not matched to a gene. The length of the CDR3 is 15 residues. The CDR3 protein is CASSSGLEARDEQFF. For the CDR3, the DNA is TGCGCCAGCAGCTCCGGACTAGAAGCCCGCGATGAGCAGTTCTTC.

The chain couples TRBV4-2 to TRBJ1-5; D possibly corresponds to TRBD1 (5 bases). The CDR3 extends over 17 amino acids. V lost 0 bases and J lost 3, with 15 bases in between. The germline CDR1 and CDR2 sequences are LGHNA and YNFKEQ. The CDR3 nucleotides read TGTGCCAGCAGCCAAGAGGGGAATACAGGCGACAATCAGCCCCAGCATTTT. It translates to CASSQEGNTGDNQPQHF.

This clonotype showed up just a few times. This rearrangement joins TRBV10-3 to TRBJ2-1; a possible D gene is TRBD2 (5 bases). V was trimmed by 2 bases and J by 11 bases, leaving 10 bases between them. The CDR3 spans 12 residues. CDR1 is ENHRY, CDR2 SYGVKD, per germline. CDR3 sequence: CAISERTGKQFF. CDR3 coding DNA: TGTGCCATCAGTGAGAGGACGGGAAAGCAGTTCTTC.

CDR3: CASSPSGTAVYGYTF. The CDR3, as DNA: TGTGCCAGCAGTCCCTCCGGGACAGCTGTGTATGGCTACACCTTC. This chain connects TRBV27 to TRBJ1-2; 7 nucleotides agree with TRBD1. The CDR3 spans 15 residues. With 5 bases clipped from V and 5 bases from J, the junction kept 11 bases outside the gene matches. CDR1 and CDR2 from the germline V gene are MNHEY and SMNVEV (reference sequence).

This clonotype showed up many times. V usage is TRBV20-1 and J usage is TRBJ2-3; D not certain. Germline V gene sequence: CDR1 DFQATT, CDR2 SNEGSKA (reference sequence). The CDR3 has 11 amino acids. V lost 5 bases, J lost 6 bases, and 9 bases lay in between. In nucleotides, the CDR3 is TGCAGTGCTGACGATCTTGATACGCAGTATTTT. As protein: CSADDLDTQYF.

A few counts support this clonotype. The chain has TRBV11-1 and TRBJ1-2; D possibly corresponds to TRBD1 (5 bases). Germline assignment: CDR1 SGHAT and CDR2 FQDESV (reference sequence). The V end was cut by 5 bases, the J end by 8 bases, with 21 bases between. CDR3 size: 15 residues. The DNA of the CDR3 is TGTGCCAGCAGCCCAGACCGCCTCGGGGGGGAAGGCTACACCTTC. This sequence encodes CASSPDRLGGEGYTF.

V gene TRBV7-2 combines with J gene TRBJ2-5; D may match TRBD1 or TRBD2 (5 bases each). The CDR3 runs 15 residues. V was shortened by 5 bases and J by 6 bases, with 19 bases between the two germline ends. Per germline, CDR1 SGHTA and CDR2 FQGNSA. This CDR3 reads CASSGTNQKMQTQYF. The DNA for the CDR3 is TGTGCCAGCAGCGGGACCAATCAAAAGATGCAGACCCAGTACTTC.

About this clonotype: A much larger clone sits a single nucleotide away, making a read error possible. V and J are TRBV12-3 or TRBV12-4 and TRBJ2-3; 7 nucleotides line up with TRBD1. The CDR3 covers 15 residues. Trimming took 3 bases from V and 3 from J; bases not matched to a gene: 6. The CDR3 DNA reads as TGTGCCAGCAGTTTCGGGACAGAGAGAACAGATACGCAGTATTTT. Protein sequence: CASSFGTERTDTQYF.

This clonotype came up many times. This chain uses TRBV18 with TRBJ1-4, with TRBD1 matching 8 bases. There are 15 residues in the CDR3. With V trimmed by 3 bases and J by 5 bases, 5 bases remained unmatched. CDR1 is KGHSH and CDR2 is LQKENI in the germline V gene. CDR3 residues: CASSPDRTGNEKLFF. The CDR3 DNA reads TGTGCCAGCTCACCTGATCGGACAGGGAATGAAAAACTGTTTTTT.

This chain links TRBV15 with TRBJ2-6, with D perhaps being TRBD1 or TRBD2 (5 bases each). CDR3 size: 19 residues. V gave up 1 base and J gave up 0 bases, with 16 bases separating them. Germline loops: CDR1 LNHNV, CDR2 YYDKDF (reference sequence). For the CDR3, the DNA is TGTGCCACCAGCAGAGTCTCGGGACCGAAATTCTCTGGGGCCAACGTCCTGACTTTC. Translated: CATSRVSGPKFSGANVLTF.

The chain combines TRBV12-3 or TRBV12-4 with TRBJ1-4; D uncertain. V was pared by 0 bases and J by 10 bases, with 15 bases between. The CDR3 is 15 residues long. DNA for the CDR3: TGTGCCAGCAGTTTAGCCGGGAGCCCGGGCGGAAAACTGTTTTTT. Translation: CASSLAGSPGGKLFF.

The chain carries TRBV20-1 and TRBJ1-6, with a possible D match to TRBD1 (5 bases). Germline-derived CDR1 and CDR2 are DFQATT and SNEGSKA (reference sequence). This CDR3 spans 16 amino acids. V lost 3 bases and J lost 13, with 25 bases in between. The CDR3 region is CSASRGQGLSVSPLHF. In DNA form, the CDR3 reads TGCAGTGCTAGCCGGGGTCAGGGCTTGTCAGTCTCCCCCCTCCACTTT.

The table lists this clonotype with many counts. The genes are TRBV20-1 and TRBJ1-2; 7 nucleotides match TRBD1. Germline trimming cut 1 base from V and 2 bases from J; bases unmatched to any gene: 7. The CDR3 has 15 residues. Germline V gives CDR1 DFQATT, CDR2 SNEGSKA (reference sequence). CDR3 nucleotides: TGCAGTGCTAGAGGGGCAGGGGGAGCCAACTATGGCTACACCTTC. Translation: CSARGAGGANYGYTF.

The chain is built from TRBV4-1 and TRBJ2-3; TRBD1 might be the D (5 bases). The germline V gene has CDR1 MGHRA and CDR2 YSYEKL. Deletions cut 4 bases from V and 4 bases from J, with 12 bases between. The CDR3 is made up of 14 amino acids. CDR3 amino acids: CASSRLDTPDTQYF. The DNA of the CDR3 is TGCGCCAGCAGCCGCCTGGACACCCCAGATACGCAGTATTTT.

The chain has TRBV6-6 and TRBJ2-2; 8 bases map to TRBD2. The CDR3 is 15 amino acids. Trimming cost V 5 bases and J 6 bases; bases outside gene matches: 8. Looked up from germline, CDR1 is MNHNY and CDR2 is SVGAGI (reference sequence). The CDR3 spells CASSRTSNPSGELFF. CDR3 DNA sequence: TGTGCCAGCAGTCGGACTAGCAACCCTTCCGGGGAGCTGTTTTTT.

This clonotype was seen repeatedly, ten times or more. The chain links TRBV2 to TRBJ1-2, with TRBD1 as a possible D gene (5 bases). V lost 5 bases and J 6 bases, leaving 19 bases between the germline ends. From germline, CDR1 is SNHLY and CDR2 FYNNEI. The CDR3 is made up of 15 amino acids. DNA of the CDR3: TGTGCCAGCAGTCCCTACGATGGGGCAGAGAATGGCTACACCTTC. It yields the protein CASSPYDGAENGYTF.